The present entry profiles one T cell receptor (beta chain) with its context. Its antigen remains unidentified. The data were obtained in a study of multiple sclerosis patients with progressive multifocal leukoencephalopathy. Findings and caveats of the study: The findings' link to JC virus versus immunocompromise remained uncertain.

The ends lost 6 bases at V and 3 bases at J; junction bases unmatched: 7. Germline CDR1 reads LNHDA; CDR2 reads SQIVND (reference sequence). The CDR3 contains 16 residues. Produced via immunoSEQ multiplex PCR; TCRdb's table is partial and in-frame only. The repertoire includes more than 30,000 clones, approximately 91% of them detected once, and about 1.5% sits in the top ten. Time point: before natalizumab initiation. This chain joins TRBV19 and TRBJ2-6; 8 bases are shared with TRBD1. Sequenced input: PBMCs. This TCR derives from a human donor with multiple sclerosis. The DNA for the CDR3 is TGTGCCAGTAGCCCGACAGGGGTGTATGGGGCCAACGTCCTGACTTTC. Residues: CASSPTGVYGANVLTF. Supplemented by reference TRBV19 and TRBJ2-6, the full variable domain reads DGGITQSPKYLFRKEGQNVTLSCEQNLNHDAMYWYRQDPGQGLRLIYYSQIVNDFQKGDIAEGYSVSREKKESFPLTVTSAQKNPTAFYLCASSPTGVYGANVLTFGAGSRLTVL.